These 17 T cell receptor beta chains were sequenced from one sample in a study of glioma-infiltrating T cells. TCR alpha and beta CDR3 regions were amplified from RNA using iRepertoire nested multiplex PCR. MiXCR, applied by TCRdb to the multiplex PCR reads, yields one record per CDR3 protein. The table includes over 15,000 distinct CDR3 sequences, roughly 60% detected once. Material: glioma tissue, nonneoplastic brain tissue, or PBMCs (not recorded which). The receptors shown here come from a human donor with low-grade glioma or glioblastoma, undergoing nonglioma brain surgery, or in good health (not recorded which).

The chain couples TRBV27 to TRBJ1-3; possible D gene TRBD1, 5 bases. This CDR3 contains 15 residues. The V gene's germline CDR1 is MNHEY and CDR2 SMNVEV (reference sequence). V dropped 5 bases and J dropped 0 bases, with 11 bases sitting between them. The CDR3 here is CASSPTAISGNTIYF. In DNA, the CDR3 is TGTGCCAGCAGTCCGACAGCGATCTCTGGAAACACCATATATTTT.

The rearrangement uses TRBV20-1 and TRBJ1-5, with D tentatively TRBD1 (5 bases). Germline V gene lookup returns CDR1 DFQATT and CDR2 SNEGSKA (reference sequence). This CDR3 contains 14 residues. V dropped 3 bases and J dropped 6 bases, with 15 bases sitting between them. The CDR3 DNA follows: TGCAGTGCTAGTCCCTCCCGGGGGAGTCAGCCCCAGCATTTT. Translated: CSASPSRGSQPQHF.

Points on this clonotype: Relative to the germline gene, one junction end is altered; a read error may explain this. For the CDR3, the DNA is TGTGCCAGCAGCCCAGGGACACCCAATAAGCAGTTCTTC. Encoded protein: CASSPGTPNKQFF. This sequence joins TRBV7-9 and TRBJ2-1, with D possibly matching TRBD1 (6 bases). The germline V gene has CDR1 SEHNR and CDR2 FQNEAQ (reference sequence). CDR3 length: 13 residues.

A few counts support this clonotype. The chain is built from TRBV6-2 or TRBV6-3 and TRBJ1-2; a weak D match, TRBD1 (6 bases). Germline V CDR1 and CDR2: MNHEY, SVGEGT. CDR3 length equals 13 residues. Trimming removed 2 bases at V and 4 bases at J, with 8 bases between. The CDR3 is CASSYQGSYGYTF. The CDR3 DNA follows: TGTGCCAGCAGTTACCAGGGGAGCTATGGCTACACCTTC.

The rearrangement links TRBV29-1 to TRBJ1-5, with a weak D call TRBD1 (6 bases). The V gene's germline CDR1 is SQVTM and CDR2 ANQGSEA. The CDR3 runs to 15 residues. V was cut by 5 bases and J by 7 bases, with 21 bases left in between. CDR3 region: CSVKHSRTGYQPQHF. The CDR3 nucleotides read TGCAGCGTTAAACACTCCAGAACAGGGTACCAGCCCCAGCATTTT.

The chain is built from TRBV25-1 and TRBJ2-1; 11 nucleotides match TRBD2. The V gene's germline CDR1 is MGHDK and CDR2 SYGVNS. The CDR3 is 16 amino acids. Unmatched junction bases numbered 5, after V lost 3 bases and J lost 4 bases. This CDR3 reads CASSDQGTSGYNEQFF. CDR3 sequence (DNA): TGTGCCAGCAGTGACCAGGGGACTAGCGGTTACAATGAGCAGTTCTTC.

The count of this clonotype is one. CDR3 sequence reads: CASTHHDRPYEQYF. CDR3 in DNA: TGTGCCAGCACCCACCACGACAGACCCTACGAGCAGTACTTC. The chain joins TRBV6-1 to TRBJ2-7; tentative D call: TRBD1 (5 bases). This CDR3 is 14 amino acids long. The V and J ends lost 7 bases and 2 bases respectively, with 15 bases between them. The germline V gene encodes CDR1 MNHNS and CDR2 SASEGT.

The chain carries TRBV20-1 and TRBJ2-1; D unclear. The CDR3 consists of 15 residues. CDR1 and CDR2 from the germline V gene are DFQATT and SNEGSKA (reference sequence). The V and J ends lost 2 bases and 8 bases respectively, with 19 bases between them. CDR3 DNA sequence: TGCAGTGCTAGAAATGAGGAGAAGGTGTCGTATGAGCAGTTCTTC. Translation: CSARNEEKVSYEQFF.

With respect to this clonotype: A much larger clonotype is one base distant, so this may be a read error. The chain recombines TRBV11-2 with TRBJ2-3; D may be TRBD1 or TRBD2 (5 bases each). Germline CDR1 is SGHAT and CDR2 is FQNNGV. CDR3 size: 14 residues. The chain's CDR3 is CASARAGSIDTQYF. The CDR3 nucleotides read TGTGCCAGCGCAAGGGCAGGGAGCATAGATACGCAGTATTTT.

This clonotype showed up many times. This chain uses TRBV2 with TRBJ2-7, with TRBD1 matching over 7 bases. Trimming at V came to 8 bases and at J to 2 bases, leaving 9 bases not matched to a gene. Germline lookup yields CDR1 SNHLY and CDR2 FYNNEI. There are 14 residues in the CDR3. The CDR3 DNA follows: TGTGCCAGCTCCAGACCGGGACAGACCTACGAGCAGTACTTC. Its translation is CASSRPGQTYEQYF.

CDR3 region: CASSYPTGELFF. CDR3 bases: TGTGCCAGCAGTTACCCCACCGGGGAGCTGTTTTTT. This rearrangement joins TRBV6-6 to TRBJ2-2; D not certain. V was shortened by 2 bases and J by 4 bases, with 2 bases between the two germline ends. The CDR3 extends over 12 amino acids. The germline V gene has CDR1 MNHNY and CDR2 SVGAGI (reference sequence).

This sequence joins TRBV6-2 or TRBV6-3 and TRBJ2-3, with a possible D match to TRBD2 (5 bases). CDR3 size: 12 residues. V was clipped by 11 bases and J by 3 bases, with 12 bases between them. CDR1 MNHEY and CDR2 SVGEGT come from the germline V gene. The CDR3 is CALRSGTDTQYF. CDR3 DNA: TGTGCCCTCAGGTCGGGGACAGATACGCAGTATTTT.

The chain couples TRBV6-1 to TRBJ2-7, with TRBD1 identical over 7 bases. Germline V gene lookup returns CDR1 MNHNS and CDR2 SASEGT. CDR3 length: 12 amino acids. V shed 10 bases, J shed 2 bases, and the junction held 5 bases outside the gene matches. The CDR3 DNA is TGTGCCACCCGGGACAGAGCCTACGAGCAGTACTTC. It encodes CATRDRAYEQYF.

The gene calls are TRBV20-1 and TRBJ2-7; D not resolved. Trimming stripped 5 bases from V and 6 bases from J, with 20 bases between. Looked up from germline, CDR1 is DFQATT and CDR2 is SNEGSKA (reference sequence). The CDR3 is made up of 14 amino acids. The CDR3 region is CSAAPSLWQFEQYF. CDR3 bases: TGCAGTGCTGCACCCAGCCTCTGGCAGTTCGAGCAGTACTTC.

This clonotype was counted ten times or more. The chain carries TRBV7-3 and TRBJ1-6, with D tentatively TRBD1 (5 bases). CDR1 and CDR2 from the germline V gene are SGHTA and FQGTGA. The CDR3 has 13 residues. V was shortened by 3 bases and J by 9 bases, with 9 bases between the two germline ends. The CDR3 DNA reads as TGTGCCAGCAGCTTGGAGGGGCCTTCACCCCTCCACTTT. Protein sequence: CASSLEGPSPLHF.

CDR3 amino acids: CASSESVGQAYYGYTF. In nucleotides, the CDR3 is TGCGCCAGCAGTGAGTCGGTTGGACAGGCGTACTATGGCTACACCTTC. J is TRBJ1-2 and V is TRBV10-1; 7 bases map to TRBD1. V shed 0 bases and J 3 bases; nucleotides not matched to a gene: 7. From germline, CDR1 is WNHNN and CDR2 SYGVQD (reference sequence). The CDR3 covers 16 residues.

The rearrangement uses TRBV6-5 and TRBJ2-7; D unclear. Trimming removed 6 bases at V and 4 bases at J, with 16 bases between. CDR1 is MNHEY, CDR2 SVGAGI, per germline. This CDR3 has 14 residues. The CDR3 loop is CASSDRLTYYEQYF. The DNA for the CDR3 is TGTGCCAGCAGCGACCGCCTAACCTATTACGAGCAGTACTTC.